A selection of T cell receptor beta chains follows, all from one sample in a study of T cells after yellow fever vaccination. MiXCR, applied by TCRdb to the 5' RACE reads, yields one record per CDR3 protein. The data contain nearly 550,000 distinct CDR3 sequences, 15% to 20% of them seen just once; the ten biggest clones take up more than 13%. Sample: PBMCs, taken 15 days after the yellow fever booster vaccination. The receptor source for this set is a man aged 25 to 40 who received the YFV17D yellow fever vaccine. CDR3s include the opening cysteine and the closing phenylalanine or tryptophan. Fields, in order: clone size, D gene, J gene, V gene, CDR3 protein, CDR3 DNA. D genes are given only for firm matches. Size values are once, few and many counts, or a class for expanded clones, and some rows have none.

.	.	TRBJ2-3	TRBV20-1	CSARESGRVGDTQYF	TGCAGTGCTCGAGAGAGCGGCAGGGTTGGAGATACGCAGTATTTT
.	TRBD2	TRBJ2-5	TRBV20-1	CSAKPGLSGETQYF	TGCAGTGCTAAGCCGGGACTTAGCGGGGAGACCCAGTACTTC
.	TRBD1	TRBJ1-4	TRBV6-1	CASSIGQGTEKLFF	TGTGCCAGCAGTATCGGACAGGGGACTGAAAAACTGTTTTTT
.	.	TRBJ2-7	TRBV11-2	CASSNNHRASYEQYF	TGTGCCAGCAGCAACAACCACAGGGCCTCCTACGAGCAGTACTTC
few	.	TRBJ1-1	TRBV5-5	CASSRGETEAFF	TGTGCCAGCAGCCGAGGGGAAACTGAAGCTTTCTTT
few	.	TRBJ2-6	TRBV20-1	CSARDLGLIGTGANVLTF	TGCAGTGCTAGAGATTTGGGTCTAATAGGTACTGGGGCCAACGTCCTGACTTTC
.	.	TRBJ2-2	TRBV18	CASSPLSASFTGELFF	TGTGCCAGCTCACCACTGTCCGCGTCTTTCACCGGGGAGCTGTTTTTT
few	.	TRBJ2-1	TRBV5-5	CASSLSYSNYNEQFF	TGTGCCAGCAGCTTGTCCTACTCGAACTACAATGAGCAGTTCTTC
.	TRBD1	TRBJ2-1	TRBV10-3	CAISPGQGPYNEQFF	TGTGCCATCAGTCCGGGACAGGGTCCCTACAATGAGCAGTTCTTC
many	.	TRBJ1-1	TRBV11-2	CASSLVPRTEAFF	TGTGCCAGCAGCTTAGTCCCCCGGACGGAGGCTTTCTTT
.	.	TRBJ1-5	TRBV29-1	CSVDHNDQPQHF	TGCAGCGTAGACCACAATGACCAGCCCCAGCATTTT
.	TRBD1	TRBJ2-7	TRBV27	CASSVRGTGVGSYEQYF	TGTGCCAGCAGTGTAAGGGGGACAGGGGTTGGATCCTACGAGCAGTACTTC
.	.	TRBJ1-5	TRBV7-2	CASSPPGGLDNQPQHF	TGTGCCAGCAGCCCTCCCGGAGGGCTGGACAATCAGCCCCAGCATTTT
.	.	TRBJ2-3	TRBV18	CASSQDSYTDTQYF	TGTGCCAGCTCACAGGACAGTTACACAGATACGCAGTATTTT
many	.	TRBJ2-5	TRBV29-1	CSVVSGEEETQYF	TGCAGCGTTGTATCTGGGGAGGAAGAGACCCAGTACTTC
few	TRBD2	TRBJ2-1	TRBV11-2	CASSFSGSVEQFF	TGTGCCAGCAGCTTCAGCGGGAGCGTTGAGCAGTTCTTC
few	.	TRBJ2-5	TRBV15	CATSGGNGRAVETQYF	TGTGCCACCAGCGGCGGAAATGGCCGAGCGGTGGAGACCCAGTACTTC
.	.	TRBJ1-1	TRBV28	CVSSLNTEAFF	TGTGTCAGCAGTTTAAACACTGAAGCTTTCTTT
few	.	TRBJ2-3	TRBV15	CATSAGPGTDTQYF	TGTGCCACCAGCGCAGGGCCTGGCACAGATACGCAGTATTTT
few	TRBD2	TRBJ2-5	TRBV7-3	CASSSGLERETQYF	TGTGCCAGCAGCTCCGGACTAGAGAGAGAGACCCAGTACTTC
.	.	TRBJ2-5	TRBV5-1	CASSLPGGKTQYF	TGCGCCAGCAGCTTACCAGGGGGGAAGACCCAGTACTTC
.	.	TRBJ2-7	TRBV27	CASRAAGRASNEQYF	TGTGCCAGCAGAGCAGCCGGGAGAGCCTCCAACGAGCAGTACTTC
few	.	TRBJ2-7	TRBV5-1	CASGGSGVHSYEQYF	TGCGCCAGCGGGGGTTCCGGGGTGCACTCCTACGAGCAGTACTTC
few	TRBD2	TRBJ2-7	TRBV18	CASSRTGTSEYEQYF	TGTGCCAGCTCACGTACCGGGACTAGCGAATACGAGCAGTACTTC
many	.	TRBJ2-3	TRBV6-5	CASSYRSPGFIRTDTQYF	TGTGCCAGCAGTTACCGATCGCCAGGTTTCATACGCACAGATACGCAGTATTTT
.	.	TRBJ2-2	TRBV18	CASSPLPSSGELFF	TGTGCCAGCTCACCACTTCCCTCCTCCGGGGAGCTGTTTTTT
.	TRBD2	TRBJ2-3	TRBV10-3	CAIQATSGITDTQYF	TGTGCCATTCAGGCGACTAGCGGGATCACAGATACGCAGTATTTT
.	.	TRBJ2-3	TRBV29-1	CSVESTAKTDTQYF	TGCAGCGTTGAATCGACAGCTAAGACAGATACGCAGTATTTT
few	TRBD1	TRBJ1-5	TRBV7-2	CASSLGMGQSNQPQHF	TGTGCCAGCAGCTTAGGGATGGGACAGAGCAATCAGCCCCAGCATTTT
few	TRBD1	TRBJ2-1	TRBV7-2	CASRLTGVTYNEQFF	TGTGCCAGCAGGCTCACAGGGGTAACCTACAATGAGCAGTTCTTC
few	TRBD2	TRBJ2-7	TRBV7-9	CASSQPSGSPYEQYF	TGTGCCAGCAGCCAACCTAGCGGGAGTCCCTACGAGCAGTACTTC